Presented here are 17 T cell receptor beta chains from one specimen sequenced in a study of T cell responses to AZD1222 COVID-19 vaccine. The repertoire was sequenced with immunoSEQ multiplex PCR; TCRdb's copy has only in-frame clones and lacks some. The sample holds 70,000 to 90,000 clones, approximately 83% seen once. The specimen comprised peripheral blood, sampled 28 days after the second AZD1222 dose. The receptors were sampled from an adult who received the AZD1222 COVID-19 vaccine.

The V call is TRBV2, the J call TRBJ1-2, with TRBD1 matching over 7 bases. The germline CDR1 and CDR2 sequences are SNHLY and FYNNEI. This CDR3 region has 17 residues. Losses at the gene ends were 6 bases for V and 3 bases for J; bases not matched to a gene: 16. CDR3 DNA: TGTGCCAGCAGGGCGGACAGGACGGTGGGTATCGACTATGGCTACACCTTC. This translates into CASRADRTVGIDYGYTF.

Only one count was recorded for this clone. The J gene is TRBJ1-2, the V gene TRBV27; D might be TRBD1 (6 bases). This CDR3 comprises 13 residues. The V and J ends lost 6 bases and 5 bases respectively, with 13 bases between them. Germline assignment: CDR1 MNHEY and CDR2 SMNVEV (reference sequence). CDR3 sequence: CASRPGTYYGYTF. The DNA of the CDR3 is TGTGCCAGCAGACCAGGGACATATTATGGCTACACCTTC.

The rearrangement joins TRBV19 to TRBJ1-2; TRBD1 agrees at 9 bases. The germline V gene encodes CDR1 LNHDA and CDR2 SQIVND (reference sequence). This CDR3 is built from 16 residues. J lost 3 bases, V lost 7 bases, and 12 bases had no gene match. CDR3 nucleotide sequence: TGTGCCAGTACTACTATGACAGGGGGGTTTCACTATGGCTACACCTTC. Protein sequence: CASTTMTGGFHYGYTF.

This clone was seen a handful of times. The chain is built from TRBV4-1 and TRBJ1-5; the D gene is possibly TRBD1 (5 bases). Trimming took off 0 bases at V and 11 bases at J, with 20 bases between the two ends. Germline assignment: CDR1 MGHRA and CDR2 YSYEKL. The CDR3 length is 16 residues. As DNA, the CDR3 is TGCGCCAGCAGCCAAGATCCGGTCCGGGGGGGTTTAGCCCAGCATTTT. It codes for CASSQDPVRGGLAQHF.

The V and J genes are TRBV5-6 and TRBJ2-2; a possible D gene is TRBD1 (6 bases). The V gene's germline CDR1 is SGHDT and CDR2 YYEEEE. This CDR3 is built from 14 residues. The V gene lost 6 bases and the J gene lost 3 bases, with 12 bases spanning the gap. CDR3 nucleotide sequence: TGTGCCAGCAACATAGACAGGTACACCGGGGAGCTGTTTTTT. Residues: CASNIDRYTGELFF.

The CDR3: CATSDLLGGYTF. CDR3 nucleotide sequence: TGTGCCACCAGTGATTTGCTCGGTGGCTACACCTTC. The rearrangement links TRBV24-1 to TRBJ1-2; D unresolved. The germline CDR1 and CDR2 sequences are KGHDR and SFDVKD. The V end lost 0 bases, the J end lost 7 bases, and 5 bases lay between the germline ends. The CDR3 loop spans 12 amino acids.

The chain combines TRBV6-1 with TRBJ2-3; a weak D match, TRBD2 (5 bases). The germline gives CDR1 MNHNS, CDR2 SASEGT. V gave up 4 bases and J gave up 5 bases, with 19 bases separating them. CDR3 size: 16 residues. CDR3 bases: TGTGCCAGCAGTGGTTCGTCTCTAGCAGGAGGAGATACGCAGTATTTT. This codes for CASSGSSLAGGDTQYF.

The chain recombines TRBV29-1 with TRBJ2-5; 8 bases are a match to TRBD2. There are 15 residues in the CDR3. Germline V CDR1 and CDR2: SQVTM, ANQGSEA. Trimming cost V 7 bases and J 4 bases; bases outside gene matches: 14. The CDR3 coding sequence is TGCAGCGGATCAAGGGTTCTAGCGGGTACAGAGACCCAGTACTTC. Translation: CSGSRVLAGTETQYF.

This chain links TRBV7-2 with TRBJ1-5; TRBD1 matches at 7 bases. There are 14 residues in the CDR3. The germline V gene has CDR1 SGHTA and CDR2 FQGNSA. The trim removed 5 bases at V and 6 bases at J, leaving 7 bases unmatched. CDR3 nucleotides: TGTGCCAGCAGCCCAAGGACAGGAGGTCAGCCCCAGCATTTT. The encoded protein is CASSPRTGGQPQHF.

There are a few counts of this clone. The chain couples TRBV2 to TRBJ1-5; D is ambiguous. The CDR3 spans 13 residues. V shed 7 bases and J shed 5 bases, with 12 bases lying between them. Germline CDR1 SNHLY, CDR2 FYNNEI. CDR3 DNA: TGTGCCAGCAAATGGATCGGGGATCAGCCCCAGCATTTT. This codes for CASKWIGDQPQHF.

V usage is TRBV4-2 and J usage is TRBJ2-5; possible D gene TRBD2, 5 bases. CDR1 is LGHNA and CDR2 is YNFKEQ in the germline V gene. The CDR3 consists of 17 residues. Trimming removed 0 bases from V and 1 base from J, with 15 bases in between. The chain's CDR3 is CASSQEAQRRLQETQYF. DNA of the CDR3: TGTGCCAGCAGCCAAGAAGCCCAGCGGCGGCTCCAAGAGACCCAGTACTTC.

This CDR3 is CASSLAPGSNQPQHF. CDR3 nucleotide sequence: TGTGCCAGCAGCTTGGCCCCGGGAAGCAATCAGCCCCAGCATTTT. The V gene is TRBV5-6, the J gene TRBJ1-5; the D is unclear. Germline V CDR1 and CDR2: SGHDT, YYEEEE. The CDR3 has 15 residues. Deletions cut 0 bases from V and 1 base from J, with 8 bases between.

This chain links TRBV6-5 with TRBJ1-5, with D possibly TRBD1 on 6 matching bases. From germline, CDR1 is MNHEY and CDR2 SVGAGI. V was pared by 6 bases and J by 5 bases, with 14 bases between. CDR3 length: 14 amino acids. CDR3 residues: CASRQGVVDQPQHF. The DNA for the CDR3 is TGTGCCAGCAGACAGGGAGTTGTGGATCAGCCCCAGCATTTT.

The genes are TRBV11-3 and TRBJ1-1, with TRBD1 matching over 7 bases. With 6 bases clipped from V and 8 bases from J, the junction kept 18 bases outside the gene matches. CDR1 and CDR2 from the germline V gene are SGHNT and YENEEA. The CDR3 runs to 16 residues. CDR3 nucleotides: TGTGCCAGCAGTCCTATATGGACAGGCGTCCCCTCGGAAGCTTTCTTT. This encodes CASSPIWTGVPSEAFF. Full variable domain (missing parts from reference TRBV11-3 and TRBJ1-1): EAGVVQSPRYKIIEKKQPVAFWCNPISGHNTLYWYLQNLGQGPELLIRYENEEAVDDSQLPKDRFSAERLKGVDSTLKIQPAELGDSAVYLCASSPIWTGVPSEAFFGQGTRLTVV.

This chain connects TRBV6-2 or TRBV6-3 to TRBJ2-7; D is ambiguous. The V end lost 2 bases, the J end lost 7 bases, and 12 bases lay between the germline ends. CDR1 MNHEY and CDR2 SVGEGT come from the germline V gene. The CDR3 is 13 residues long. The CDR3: CASSYVGLREQYF. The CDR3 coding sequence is TGTGCCAGCAGTTACGTCGGTCTGAGGGAGCAGTACTTC.

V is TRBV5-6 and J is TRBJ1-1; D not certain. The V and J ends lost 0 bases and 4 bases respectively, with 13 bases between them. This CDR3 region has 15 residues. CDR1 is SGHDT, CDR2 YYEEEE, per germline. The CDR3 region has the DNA TGTGCCAGCAGCTTGGGGCCACTCCAAAGCACTGAAGCTTTCTTT. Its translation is CASSLGPLQSTEAFF.

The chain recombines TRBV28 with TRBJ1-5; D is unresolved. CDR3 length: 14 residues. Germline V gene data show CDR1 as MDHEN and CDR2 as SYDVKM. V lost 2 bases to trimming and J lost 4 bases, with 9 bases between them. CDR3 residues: CASSLIGLNQPQHF. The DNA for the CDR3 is TGTGCCAGCAGTTTAATTGGACTTAATCAGCCCCAGCATTTT.